This T cell receptor (beta chain) was retrieved from a study of T-cell reconstitution after alpha-beta-depleted transplantation in children. Unique molecular identifiers were used in preparing the TCRbeta library. TCRdb reprocessed the PCR reads via MiXCR and lists one record per CDR3 protein. The sample has 200,000 to 250,000 distinct CDR3 sequences, roughly 9% seen once; the top ten hold less than 8%. This clonotype was observed a single time. Sequenced here: PBMCs from the stem cell graft donor, sampled from the stem cell graft. This clonotype was sampled from a human donor who donated a stem cell graft to a child with acute lymphoblastic leukemia.

The CDR3 DNA reads TGTGCCAGCAGAAGCAGTGGGTCCGGGGAGCTGTTTTTT. This encodes CASRSSGSGELFF. J is TRBJ2-2 and V is TRBV25-1; D call uncertain. V lost 6 bases and J 6 bases, leaving 11 bases between the germline ends. This CDR3 region has 13 residues. CDR1 is MGHDK, CDR2 SYGVNS, per germline.